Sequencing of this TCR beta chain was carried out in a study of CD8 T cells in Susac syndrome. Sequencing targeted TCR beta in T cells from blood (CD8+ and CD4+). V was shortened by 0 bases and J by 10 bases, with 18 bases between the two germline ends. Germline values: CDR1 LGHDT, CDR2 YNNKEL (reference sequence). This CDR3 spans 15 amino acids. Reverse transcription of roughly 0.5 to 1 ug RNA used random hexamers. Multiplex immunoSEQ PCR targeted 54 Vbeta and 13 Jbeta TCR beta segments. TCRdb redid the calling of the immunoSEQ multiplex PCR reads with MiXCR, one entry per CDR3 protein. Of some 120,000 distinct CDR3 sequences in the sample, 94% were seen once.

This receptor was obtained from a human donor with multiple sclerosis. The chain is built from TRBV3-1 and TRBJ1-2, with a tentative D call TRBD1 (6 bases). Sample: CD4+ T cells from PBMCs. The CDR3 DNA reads TGTGCCAGCAGCCAAGATTTGATGACAGGACGGGACTACACCTTC. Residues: CASSQDLMTGRDYTF.